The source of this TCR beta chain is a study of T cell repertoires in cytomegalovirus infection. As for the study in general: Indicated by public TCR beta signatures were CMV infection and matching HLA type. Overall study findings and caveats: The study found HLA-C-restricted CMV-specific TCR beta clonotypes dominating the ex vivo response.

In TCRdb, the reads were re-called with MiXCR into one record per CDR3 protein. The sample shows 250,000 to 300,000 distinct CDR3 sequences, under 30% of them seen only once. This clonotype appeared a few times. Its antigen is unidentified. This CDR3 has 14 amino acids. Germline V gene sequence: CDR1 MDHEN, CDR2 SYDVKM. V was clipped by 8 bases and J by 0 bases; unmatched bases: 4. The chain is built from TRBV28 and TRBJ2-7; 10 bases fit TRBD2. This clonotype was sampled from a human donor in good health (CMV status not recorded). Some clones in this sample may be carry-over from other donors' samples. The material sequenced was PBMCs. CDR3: CASLLAGDSYEQYF. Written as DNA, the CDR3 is TGTGCCAGCCTTCTAGCGGGGGACTCCTACGAGCAGTACTTC.